The 9 T cell receptor beta chains in this list originate from one sample, sequenced in a study of blood T cell repertoires in COVID-19. Repertoires were generated with immunoSEQ multiplex PCR, while TCRdb's copy carries only in-frame clones and drops some. The sample lists around 450,000 clones; 87% were seen once. Material: PBMCs or T cells enriched from blood (not recorded which). These receptor sequences come from a woman aged 18 to 35 who had recovered from COVID-19.

The gene calls are TRBV27 and TRBJ2-5; 7 nucleotides align to TRBD2. CDR3 length: 13 amino acids. CDR1 and CDR2 (germline): MNHEY, SMNVEV (reference sequence). The V segment lost 9 bases and the J segment 1 base; nucleotides outside the gene matches: 5. The CDR3 loop is CARGWGGQETQYF. The DNA of the CDR3 is TGTGCCAGGGGCTGGGGGGGCCAAGAGACCCAGTACTTC.

The genes are TRBV6-5 and TRBJ1-2; TRBD1 matches at 7 bases. Germline assignment: CDR1 MNHEY and CDR2 SVGAGI. This CDR3 spans 15 amino acids. V shed 6 bases, J shed 2 bases, and the junction held 9 bases outside the gene matches. The CDR3 reads CASRPTGAENYGYTF. In DNA form, the CDR3 reads TGTGCCAGCAGGCCTACAGGGGCCGAAAACTATGGCTACACCTTC.

V usage is TRBV3-1 (or the pseudogene TRBV3-2) and J usage is TRBJ2-3; D perhaps matches TRBD1 (5 bases). Between the trimmed V and J ends, which lost 4 bases and 2 bases, there was a span of 10 bases. The CDR3 is 14 amino acids. Germline loops: CDR1 LGHDT, CDR2 YNNKEL (reference sequence). The CDR3 reads CASSRARATDTQYF. In DNA, the CDR3 is TGTGCCAGCAGCCGAGCCAGGGCCACAGATACGCAGTATTTT.

The chain recombines TRBV3-1 (or the pseudogene TRBV3-2) with TRBJ2-2; no clear D gene. Germline-derived CDR1 and CDR2 are LGHDT and YNNKEL (reference sequence). V shed 2 bases and J shed 4 bases, with 8 bases lying between them. The CDR3 contains 14 residues. The CDR3 sequence is CASSQQATTGELFF. In nucleotides, the CDR3 is TGTGCCAGCAGCCAACAGGCAACCACCGGGGAGCTGTTTTTT.

Only one count was recorded for this clone. The chain is built from TRBV27 and TRBJ1-2; TRBD1 might be the D (5 bases). V was trimmed by 2 bases and J by 4 bases, leaving 14 bases between them. The germline V gene encodes CDR1 MNHEY and CDR2 SMNVEV (reference sequence). The CDR3 contains 15 residues. The CDR3 sequence is CASSLAVDSLYGYTF. CDR3 coding DNA: TGTGCCAGCAGTTTAGCAGTTGACAGCCTCTATGGCTACACCTTC.

The V gene is TRBV28, the J gene TRBJ2-1; D gene uncertain. This CDR3 has 12 residues. Germline values: CDR1 MDHEN, CDR2 SYDVKM. Trimming removed 6 bases from V and 7 bases from J, with 10 bases in between. The CDR3 nucleotides read TGTGCCAGCAGCCCACCCCAGAATGAGCAGTTCTTC. Its protein product is CASSPPQNEQFF. The full variable domain, rest sourced from reference TRBV28 and TRBJ2-1, is DVKVTQSSRYLVKRTGEKVFLECVQDMDHENMFWYRQDPGLGLRLIYFSYDVKMKEKGDIPEGYSVSREKKERFSLILESASTNQTSMYLCASSPPQNEQFFGPGTRLTVL.

The chain's CDR3 is CASSPSGDSPLHF. The CDR3 DNA follows: TGTGCCAGCAGCCCTAGCGGAGATTCACCCCTCCACTTT. J is TRBJ1-6 and V is TRBV11-3; no reliable D call. The CDR3 extends over 13 amino acids. The germline V gene encodes CDR1 SGHNT and CDR2 YENEEA. With 5 bases removed from V and 8 bases from J, the gap between germline ends came to 10 bases.

The chain couples TRBV10-3 to TRBJ2-2, with D tentatively TRBD2 (6 bases). Trimming shortened V by 10 bases and J by 5 bases, and 23 bases separated the two germline ends. Looked up from germline, CDR1 is ENHRY and CDR2 is SYGVKD. CDR3 length: 16 amino acids. The CDR3 nucleotides are TGTGCCACTTTAAAGGACCCGGGGGAAGGAACCGGGGAGCTGTTTTTT. Its protein product is CATLKDPGEGTGELFF.

On this clone: This specimen includes other DNA sequences encoding the same CDR3. The J gene is TRBJ2-7, the V gene TRBV27; 12 bases are a match to TRBD1. This CDR3 contains 15 residues. The V gene end was trimmed by 4 bases and the J gene end by 7 bases; junction bases not matched to a gene: 8. Germline V gene data show CDR1 as MNHEY and CDR2 as SMNVEV (reference sequence). Here the CDR3 DNA reads TGTGCCAGCAGTTCTCCGGGACAGGGGGCTCGAGAGCAGTACTTC. Its protein is CASSSPGQGAREQYF.